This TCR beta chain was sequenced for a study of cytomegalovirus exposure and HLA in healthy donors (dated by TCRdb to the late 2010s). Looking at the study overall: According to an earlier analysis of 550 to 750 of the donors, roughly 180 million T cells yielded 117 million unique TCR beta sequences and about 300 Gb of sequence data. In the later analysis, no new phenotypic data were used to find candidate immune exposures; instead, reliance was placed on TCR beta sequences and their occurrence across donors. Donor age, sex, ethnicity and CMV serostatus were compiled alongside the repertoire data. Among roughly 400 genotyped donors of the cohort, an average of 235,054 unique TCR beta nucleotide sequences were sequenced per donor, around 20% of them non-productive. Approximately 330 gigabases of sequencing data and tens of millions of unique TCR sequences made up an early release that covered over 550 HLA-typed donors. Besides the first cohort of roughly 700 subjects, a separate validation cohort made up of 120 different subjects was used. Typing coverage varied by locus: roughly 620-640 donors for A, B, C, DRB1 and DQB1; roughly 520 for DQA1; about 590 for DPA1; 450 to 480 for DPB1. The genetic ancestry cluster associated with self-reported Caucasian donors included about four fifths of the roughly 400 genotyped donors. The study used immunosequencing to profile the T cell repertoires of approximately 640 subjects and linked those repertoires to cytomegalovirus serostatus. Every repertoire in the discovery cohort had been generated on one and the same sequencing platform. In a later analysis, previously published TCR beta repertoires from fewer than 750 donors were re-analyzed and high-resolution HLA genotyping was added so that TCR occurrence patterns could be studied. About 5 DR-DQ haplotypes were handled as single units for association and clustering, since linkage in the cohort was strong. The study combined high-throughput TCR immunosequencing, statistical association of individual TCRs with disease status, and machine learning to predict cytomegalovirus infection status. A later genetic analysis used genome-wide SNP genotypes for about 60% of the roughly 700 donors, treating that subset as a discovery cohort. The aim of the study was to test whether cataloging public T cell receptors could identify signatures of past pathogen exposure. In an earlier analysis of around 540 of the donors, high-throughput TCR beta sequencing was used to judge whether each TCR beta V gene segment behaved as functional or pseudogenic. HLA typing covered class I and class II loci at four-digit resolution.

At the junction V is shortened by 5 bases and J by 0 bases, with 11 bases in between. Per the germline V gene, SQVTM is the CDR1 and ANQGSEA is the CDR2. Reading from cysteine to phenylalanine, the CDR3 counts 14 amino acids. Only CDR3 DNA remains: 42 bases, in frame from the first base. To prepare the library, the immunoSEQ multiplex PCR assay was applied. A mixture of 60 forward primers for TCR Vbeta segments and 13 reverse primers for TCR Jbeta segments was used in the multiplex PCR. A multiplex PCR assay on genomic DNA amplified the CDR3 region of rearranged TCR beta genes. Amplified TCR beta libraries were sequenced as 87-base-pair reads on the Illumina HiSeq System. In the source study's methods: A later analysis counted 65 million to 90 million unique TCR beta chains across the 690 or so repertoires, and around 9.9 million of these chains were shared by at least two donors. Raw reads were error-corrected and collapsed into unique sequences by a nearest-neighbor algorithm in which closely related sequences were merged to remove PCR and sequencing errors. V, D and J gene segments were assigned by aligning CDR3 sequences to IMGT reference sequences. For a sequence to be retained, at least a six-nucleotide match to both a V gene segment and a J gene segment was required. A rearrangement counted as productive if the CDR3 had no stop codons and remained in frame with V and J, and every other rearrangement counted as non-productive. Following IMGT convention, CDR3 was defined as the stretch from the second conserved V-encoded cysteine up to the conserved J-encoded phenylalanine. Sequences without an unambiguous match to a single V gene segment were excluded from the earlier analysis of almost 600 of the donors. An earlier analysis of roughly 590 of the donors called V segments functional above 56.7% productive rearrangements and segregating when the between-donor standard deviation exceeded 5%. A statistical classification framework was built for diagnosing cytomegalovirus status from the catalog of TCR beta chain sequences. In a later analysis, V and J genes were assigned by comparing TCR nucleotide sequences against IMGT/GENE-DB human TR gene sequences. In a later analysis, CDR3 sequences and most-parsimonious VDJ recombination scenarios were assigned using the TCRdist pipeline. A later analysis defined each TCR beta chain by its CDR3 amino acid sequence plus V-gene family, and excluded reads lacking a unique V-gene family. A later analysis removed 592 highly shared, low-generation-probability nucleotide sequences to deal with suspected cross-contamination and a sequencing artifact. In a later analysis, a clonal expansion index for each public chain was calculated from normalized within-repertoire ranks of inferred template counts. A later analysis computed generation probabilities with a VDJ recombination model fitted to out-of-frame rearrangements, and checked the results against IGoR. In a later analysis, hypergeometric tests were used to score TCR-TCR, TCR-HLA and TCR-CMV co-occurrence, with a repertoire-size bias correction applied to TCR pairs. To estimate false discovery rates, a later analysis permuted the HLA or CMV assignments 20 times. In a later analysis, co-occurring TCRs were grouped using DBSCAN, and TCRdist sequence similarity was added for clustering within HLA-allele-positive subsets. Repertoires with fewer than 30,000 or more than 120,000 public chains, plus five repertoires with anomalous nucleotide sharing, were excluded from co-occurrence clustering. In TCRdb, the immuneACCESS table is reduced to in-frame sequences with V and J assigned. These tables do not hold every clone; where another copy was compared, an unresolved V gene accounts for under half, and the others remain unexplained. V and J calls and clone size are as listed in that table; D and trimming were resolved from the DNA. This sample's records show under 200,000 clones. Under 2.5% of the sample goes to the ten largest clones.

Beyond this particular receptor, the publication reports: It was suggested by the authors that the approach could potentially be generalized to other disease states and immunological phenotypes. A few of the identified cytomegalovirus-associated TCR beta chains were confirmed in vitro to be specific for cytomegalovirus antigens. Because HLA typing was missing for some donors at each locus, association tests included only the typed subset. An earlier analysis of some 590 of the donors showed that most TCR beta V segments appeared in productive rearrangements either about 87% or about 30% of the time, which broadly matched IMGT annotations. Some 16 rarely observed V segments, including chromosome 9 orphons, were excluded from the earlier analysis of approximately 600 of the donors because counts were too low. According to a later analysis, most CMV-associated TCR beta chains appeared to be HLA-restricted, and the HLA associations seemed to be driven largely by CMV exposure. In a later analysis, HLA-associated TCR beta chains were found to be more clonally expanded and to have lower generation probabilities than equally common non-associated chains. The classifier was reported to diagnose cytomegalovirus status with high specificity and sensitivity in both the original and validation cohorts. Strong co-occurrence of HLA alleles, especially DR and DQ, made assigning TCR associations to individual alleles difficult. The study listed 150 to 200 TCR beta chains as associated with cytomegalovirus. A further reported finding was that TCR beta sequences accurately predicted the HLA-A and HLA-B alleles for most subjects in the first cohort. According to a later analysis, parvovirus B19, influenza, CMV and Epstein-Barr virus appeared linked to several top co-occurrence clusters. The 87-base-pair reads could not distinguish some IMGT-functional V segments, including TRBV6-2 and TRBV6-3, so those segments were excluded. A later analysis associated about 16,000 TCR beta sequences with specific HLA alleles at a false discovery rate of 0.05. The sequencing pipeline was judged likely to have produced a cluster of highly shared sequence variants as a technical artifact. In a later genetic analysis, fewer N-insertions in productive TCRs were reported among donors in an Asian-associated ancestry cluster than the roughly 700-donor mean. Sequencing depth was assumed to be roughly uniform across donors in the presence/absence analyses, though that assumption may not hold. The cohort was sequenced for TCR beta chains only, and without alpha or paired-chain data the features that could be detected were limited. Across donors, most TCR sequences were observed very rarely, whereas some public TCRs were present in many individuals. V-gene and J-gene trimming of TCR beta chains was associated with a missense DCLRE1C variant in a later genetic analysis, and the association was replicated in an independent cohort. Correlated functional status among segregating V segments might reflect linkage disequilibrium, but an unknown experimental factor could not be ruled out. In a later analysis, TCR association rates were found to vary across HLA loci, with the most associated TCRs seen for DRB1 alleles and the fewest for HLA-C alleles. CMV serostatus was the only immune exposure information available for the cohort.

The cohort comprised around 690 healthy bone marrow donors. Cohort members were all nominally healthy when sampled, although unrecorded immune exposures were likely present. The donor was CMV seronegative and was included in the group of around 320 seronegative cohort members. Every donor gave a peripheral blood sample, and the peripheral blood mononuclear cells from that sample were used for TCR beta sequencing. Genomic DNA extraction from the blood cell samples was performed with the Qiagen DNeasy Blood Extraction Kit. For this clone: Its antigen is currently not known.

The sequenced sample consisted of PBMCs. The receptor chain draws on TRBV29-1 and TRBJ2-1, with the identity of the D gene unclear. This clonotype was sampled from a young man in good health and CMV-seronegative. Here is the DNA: TGCAGCGTTCAAGCTGCAGACTCCTACAATGAGCAGTTCTTC. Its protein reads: CSVQAADSYNEQFF.